One and the same sample provided the 12 T cell receptor beta chains below, sequenced in a study of shared T cell receptors in the human thymus. Generated by immunoSEQ multiplex PCR, the TCRdb table keeps only in-frame clones and is missing some. Altogether 550,000 to 800,000 clones are present, 80% to 90% being singletons, with the ten largest covering around 0.0099%. These sequences were also reported in another study, on human thymus T cells.

The sequencing sample was made of thymocytes. Receptors originate from a girl under three years old with a congenital heart defect.

The chain couples TRBV7-2 to TRBJ1-5; D gene uncertain. This CDR3 is 17 amino acids long. CDR1 and CDR2 (germline): SGHTA, FQGNSA. V lost 5 bases to trimming and J lost 2 bases, with 19 bases between them. CDR3 sequence (DNA): TGTGCCAGCAGCGGTCAACGACCGGGGTCCGGCAATCAGCCCCAGCATTTT. Protein: CASSGQRPGSGNQPQHF. Together with reference TRBV7-2 and TRBJ1-5, the CDR3 gives the full variable domain: GAGVSQSPSNKVTEKGKDVELRCDPISGHTALYWYRQSLGQGLEFLIYFQGNSAPDKSGLPSDRFSAERTGGSVSTLTIQRTQQEDSAVYLCASSGQRPGSGNQPQHFGDGTRLSIL.

V usage is TRBV25-1 and J usage is TRBJ1-6; TRBD1 matches 9 bases. The germline V gene has CDR1 MGHDK and CDR2 SYGVNS. V dropped 5 bases and J dropped 13; count of bases not matched to a gene: 6. This CDR3 spans 13 amino acids. The DNA of the CDR3 is TGTGCCAGCAGTCCGTACAGGGGGCGTCCCCTCCACTTT. Translated, it gives CASSPYRGRPLHF.

This clone turned up a few times. At one end, the junction sequence differs from germline, possibly due to a read error. This chain joins TRBV5-6 and TRBJ1-1; TRBD1 matches 7 bases. The CDR3 has 15 amino acids. Germline-derived CDR1 and CDR2 are SGHDT and YYEEEE. The CDR3 DNA reads as TGTGCCAGCAGCTTGGAGGGCAGGGGGAACGCTGAAGCTTTCTTT. Its protein is CASSLEGRGNAEAFF.

The genes are TRBV19 and TRBJ1-5; tentative D call: TRBD1 (5 bases). The ends were cut back, 0 bases at V and 5 bases at J, with 8 bases in the middle. The germline CDR1 and CDR2 sequences are LNHDA and SQIVND (reference sequence). The CDR3 is 14 amino acids. CDR3 residues: CASSIDREYQPQHF. The DNA of the CDR3 is TGTGCCAGTAGTATAGACAGGGAATATCAGCCCCAGCATTTT.

The J gene is TRBJ1-2, the V gene TRBV14; TRBD1 aligns across 9 bases. Germline values: CDR1 SGHDN, CDR2 FVKESK. CDR3 size: 13 residues. The V gene end was trimmed by 4 bases and the J gene end by 8 bases; junction bases not matched to a gene: 5. CDR3 sequence reads: CASSLTGGSGYTF. CDR3 in DNA: TGTGCCAGCAGCCTGACAGGGGGGTCGGGCTACACCTTC.

The chain combines TRBV12-5 with TRBJ2-7; D might be TRBD2 (5 bases). Germline V gives CDR1 LGHNT, CDR2 FRNRAP. V shed 0 bases and J shed 2 bases, with 20 bases lying between them. The CDR3 spans 18 residues. The CDR3 sequence is CASGLVLVAAGQTYEQYF. The CDR3 region has the DNA TGTGCTAGTGGTTTGGTACTGGTCGCCGCGGGCCAGACCTACGAGCAGTACTTC.

This clone was observed a single time. The chain has TRBV28 and TRBJ2-3, with 9 bases matching TRBD1. This CDR3 contains 15 residues. Germline-derived CDR1 and CDR2 are MDHEN and SYDVKM. Germline trimming cut 3 bases from V and 5 bases from J; bases unmatched to any gene: 6. In DNA form, the CDR3 reads TGTGCCAGCAGTTTTGGACAGGGGATGGGAGATACGCAGTATTTT. Residues: CASSFGQGMGDTQYF.

The chain couples TRBV9 to TRBJ1-1, with a tentative D call TRBD1 (6 bases). The V gene's germline CDR1 is SGDLS and CDR2 YYNGEE. The CDR3 consists of 15 residues. V was trimmed by 3 bases and J by 3 bases, leaving 15 bases between them. CDR3 nucleotide sequence: TGTGCCAGCAGCGGCGGGCCGAGGGGGTACACTGAAGCTTTCTTT. Translated: CASSGGPRGYTEAFF.

The rearrangement uses TRBV7-8 and TRBJ1-3; 10 positions agree with TRBD1. CDR3 size: 16 residues. CDR1 SGHVS and CDR2 FQNEAQ come from the germline V gene. The ends lost 4 bases at V and 0 bases at J; junction bases unmatched: 3. This CDR3 reads CASSSRDRGSGNTIYF. The CDR3 coding sequence is TGTGCCAGCAGCTCTCGGGACAGGGGCTCTGGAAACACCATATATTTT.

The V gene is TRBV13, the J gene TRBJ2-1; 9 nucleotides match TRBD2. Germline trimming cut 4 bases from V and 4 bases from J; bases unmatched to any gene: 20. Germline CDR1 is PRHDT and CDR2 is FYEKMQ (reference sequence). This CDR3 has 20 residues. The CDR3: CASSSRPDKRGAGGYNEQFF. In DNA, the CDR3 is TGTGCCAGCAGCTCACGGCCGGATAAGCGGGGGGCTGGCGGTTACAATGAGCAGTTCTTC. The full variable domain, in which reference TRBV13 and TRBJ2-1 provide the parts outside the CDR3, is AAGVIQSPRHLIKEKRETATLKCYPIPRHDTVYWYQQGPGQDPQFLISFYEKMQSDKGSIPDRFSAQQFSDYHSELNMSSLELGDSALYFCASSSRPDKRGAGGYNEQFFGPGTRLTVL.

The rearrangement links TRBV6-1 to TRBJ2-1; D is possibly TRBD1 (6 bases). Germline loops: CDR1 MNHNS, CDR2 SASEGT. The CDR3 contains 20 residues. With 0 bases removed from V and 0 bases from J, the gap between germline ends came to 21 bases. CDR3 bases: TGTGCCAGCAGTGAAGCCTTGCACACCCGACAGGAATCCTCCTACAATGAGCAGTTCTTC. It yields the protein CASSEALHTRQESSYNEQFF.

This chain connects TRBV10-1 to TRBJ2-7; 9 bases line up with TRBD1. The CDR3 sequence is 14 residues long. The germline V gene has CDR1 WNHNN and CDR2 SYGVQD (reference sequence). Trimming cost V 8 bases and J 2 bases; bases outside gene matches: 7. The CDR3 DNA follows: TGCGCCAGCGGCCCGGGACAGGGCCCCTACGAGCAGTACTTC. It translates to CASGPGQGPYEQYF.